The TCR beta chain under discussion was sequenced for a study of shared clonotypes between healthy human individuals. General study points: Generally, naive subsets (rather than memory subsets) showed larger estimated richness.

Libraries were prepared by immunoSEQ multiplex PCR; TCRdb keeps only in-frame clonotypes and omits some of them. Among 1.5 million to 2.5 million clones listed, roughly 94% were seen once. From germline, CDR1 is LGHNA and CDR2 YSLEER. Between the trimmed V and J ends, which lost 0 bases and 3 bases, there was a span of 12 bases. This CDR3 spans 15 amino acids. It was CD45RO-negative cells, positively selected for CCR7, that made up naive CD8 cells, with terminally differentiated effector memory CD45RA+ cells excluded. All donors were healthy HIV-negative adults lacking recent acute infections or vaccinations. This clone was counted a single time. The antigen remains unidentified.

Sequencing was done on a sample of naive CD8+ T cells sorted from blood. The chain joins TRBV4-3 to TRBJ2-7; D is unclear. The source of this sequence is a young man in good health. CDR3 protein: CASSQEADRIYEQYF. The CDR3 region has the DNA TGCGCCAGCAGCCAAGAGGCCGACCGAATCTACGAGCAGTACTTC.